This is a list of T cell receptor beta chains from one sample in a study of technical replicates of blood from a handful of donors. Sequencing used immunoSEQ multiplex PCR; TCRdb keeps in-frame clones, though not all of them. Of 50,000 to 80,000 clones in the sample, 88% were seen once. Sequenced material: PBMCs. These receptors came from a human donor in good health. Some clones in this sample may be carry-over from other donors' samples. The CDR3 runs from the conserved cysteine through the conserved F or W. The order of the fields is J gene, D gene, V gene, clone size, CDR3 protein, CDR3 DNA. A D gene is named only where the DNA matches it firmly. A row's size may be missing; if present it is once, few, many or a size class.

j_gene: TRBJ2-3
d_gene: TRBD2
v_gene: TRBV7-3
abundance: NA
CDR3aa: CASSTRISGGGTDTQYF
CDR3nt: TGTGCCAGCAGCACAAGGATCAGCGGGGGGGGCACAGATACGCAGTATTTT

j_gene: TRBJ2-7
d_gene: TRBD2
v_gene: TRBV9
abundance: NA
CDR3aa: CASSPNLDGRYEQYF
CDR3nt: TGTGCCAGCAGCCCAAACCTCGACGGGAGGTACGAGCAGTACTTC

j_gene: TRBJ2-5
d_gene: NA
v_gene: TRBV4-3
abundance: NA
CDR3aa: CASSQDRWETQYF
CDR3nt: TGCGCCAGCAGCCAAGATAGATGGGAGACCCAGTACTTC

j_gene: TRBJ2-3
d_gene: NA
v_gene: TRBV19
abundance: NA
CDR3aa: CASSGFTDTQYF
CDR3nt: TGTGCCAGTAGCGGGTTCACAGATACGCAGTATTTT

j_gene: TRBJ1-2
d_gene: NA
v_gene: TRBV14
abundance: few
CDR3aa: CASSQVYPRTEYTF
CDR3nt: TGTGCCAGCAGCCAAGTTTATCCCCGGACAGAGTACACCTTC

j_gene: TRBJ1-2
d_gene: NA
v_gene: TRBV6-5
abundance: NA
CDR3aa: CASSGSGYGYTF
CDR3nt: TGTGCCAGCAGTGGGTCGGGATATGGCTACACCTTC

j_gene: TRBJ2-1
d_gene: TRBD2
v_gene: TRBV4-2
abundance: NA
CDR3aa: CASSRGAGSGDNEQFF
CDR3nt: TGTGCCAGCAGCCGGGGTGCTGGGAGCGGGGACAATGAGCAGTTCTTC

j_gene: TRBJ1-2
d_gene: NA
v_gene: TRBV5-5
abundance: NA
CDR3aa: CASSLEIQDYGYTF
CDR3nt: TGTGCCAGCAGCTTGGAGATACAGGACTATGGCTACACCTTC

j_gene: TRBJ1-1
d_gene: TRBD1
v_gene: TRBV6-6
abundance: NA
CDR3aa: CASRRQGNTEAFF
CDR3nt: TGTGCCAGCAGGCGACAGGGGAACACTGAAGCTTTCTTT

j_gene: TRBJ2-7
d_gene: TRBD1
v_gene: TRBV6-5
abundance: NA
CDR3aa: CASSEGGARYEQYF
CDR3nt: TGTGCCAGCAGCGAAGGGGGCGCGAGGTACGAGCAGTACTTC

j_gene: TRBJ2-7
d_gene: NA
v_gene: TRBV5-4
abundance: NA
CDR3aa: CASSLDFSTYEQYF
CDR3nt: TGTGCCAGCAGCTTAGACTTTTCCACCTACGAGCAGTACTTC

j_gene: TRBJ1-1
d_gene: TRBD1
v_gene: TRBV30
abundance: NA
CDR3aa: CAWSVGGGTNTEAFF
CDR3nt: TGTGCCTGGAGTGTAGGGGGCGGTACGAACACTGAAGCTTTCTTT

j_gene: TRBJ2-3
d_gene: TRBD2
v_gene: TRBV6-4
abundance: NA
CDR3aa: CASSLAGAKDTQYF
CDR3nt: TGTGCCAGCAGCCTAGCGGGAGCGAAAGATACGCAGTATTTT

j_gene: TRBJ1-5
d_gene: NA
v_gene: TRBV2
abundance: NA
CDR3aa: CASSEVGGGPQHF
CDR3nt: TGTGCCAGCAGTGAGGTAGGGGGGGGGCCCCAGCATTTT

j_gene: TRBJ2-3
d_gene: TRBD2
v_gene: TRBV14
abundance: NA
CDR3aa: CASSQLGSGRHTDTQYF
CDR3nt: TGTGCCAGCAGCCAATTGGGTAGCGGGCGACACACAGATACGCAGTATTTT

j_gene: TRBJ2-3
d_gene: TRBD2
v_gene: TRBV7-2
abundance: NA
CDR3aa: CASSPGVGGSPTDTQYF
CDR3nt: TGTGCCAGCAGCCCGGGGGTGGGCGGGAGCCCCACAGATACGCAGTATTTT

j_gene: TRBJ2-5
d_gene: TRBD2
v_gene: TRBV27
abundance: NA
CDR3aa: CASSSGGGIETQYF
CDR3nt: TGTGCCAGCAGTTCTGGGGGGGGGATTGAGACCCAGTACTTC

j_gene: TRBJ2-3
d_gene: TRBD1
v_gene: TRBV29-1
abundance: few
CDR3aa: CSGAADREKADTQYF
CDR3nt: TGCAGCGGTGCCGCGGACAGGGAAAAGGCAGATACGCAGTATTTT

j_gene: TRBJ2-3
d_gene: TRBD2
v_gene: TRBV27
abundance: NA
CDR3aa: CASSLLAGGRAWTDTQYF
CDR3nt: TGTGCCAGCAGTTTATTGGCTGGCGGGAGGGCCTGGACAGATACGCAGTATTTT

j_gene: TRBJ2-1
d_gene: NA
v_gene: TRBV6-5
abundance: NA
CDR3aa: CASSYSGLVIYNEQFF
CDR3nt: TGTGCCAGCAGTTATTCCGGGTTAGTGATATACAATGAGCAGTTCTTC

j_gene: TRBJ2-7
d_gene: NA
v_gene: TRBV7-2
abundance: NA
CDR3aa: CASSLVGGNTYEQYF
CDR3nt: TGTGCCAGCAGCTTAGTTGGCGGGAACACCTACGAGCAGTACTTC

j_gene: TRBJ1-3
d_gene: NA
v_gene: TRBV25-1
abundance: NA
CDR3aa: CASSETLTGSGNTIYF
CDR3nt: TGTGCCAGCAGTGAAACCCTGACCGGGTCAGGAAACACCATATATTTT

j_gene: TRBJ1-2
d_gene: NA
v_gene: TRBV5-3
abundance: NA
CDR3aa: CASRTRLRGYTF
CDR3nt: TGTGCCAGCCGAACCCGACTGCGTGGCTACACCTTC

j_gene: TRBJ1-3
d_gene: NA
v_gene: TRBV4-1
abundance: NA
CDR3aa: CASSQGYGFSGNTIYF
CDR3nt: TGCGCCAGCAGCCAAGGTTACGGTTTCTCTGGAAACACCATATATTTT

j_gene: TRBJ2-7
d_gene: NA
v_gene: TRBV4-1
abundance: NA
CDR3aa: CASSEGTPLSYEQYF
CDR3nt: TGCGCCAGCAGCGAGGGTACCCCACTCTCCTACGAGCAGTACTTC

j_gene: TRBJ1-2
d_gene: TRBD1
v_gene: TRBV6-6
abundance: NA
CDR3aa: CASSSWTGVYYGYTF
CDR3nt: TGTGCCAGCAGCTCCTGGACAGGGGTGTACTATGGCTACACCTTC

j_gene: TRBJ2-2
d_gene: NA
v_gene: TRBV7-2
abundance: NA
CDR3aa: CASSPDLLHTGELFF
CDR3nt: TGTGCCAGCAGCCCCGACTTGTTACACACCGGGGAGCTGTTTTTT

j_gene: TRBJ1-2
d_gene: TRBD1
v_gene: TRBV10-3
abundance: NA
CDR3aa: CAISRQGVFGYTF
CDR3nt: TGTGCCATCAGTCGACAGGGGGTCTTCGGCTACACCTTC

j_gene: TRBJ2-2
d_gene: NA
v_gene: TRBV2
abundance: once
CDR3aa: CASRGDITGELFF
CDR3nt: TGTGCCAGCAGGGGGGACATCACCGGGGAGCTGTTTTTT

j_gene: TRBJ1-4
d_gene: NA
v_gene: TRBV18
abundance: NA
CDR3aa: CASSRTPLNEKLFF
CDR3nt: TGTGCCAGCTCGCGGACTCCTCTTAATGAAAAACTGTTTTTT

j_gene: TRBJ2-7
d_gene: NA
v_gene: TRBV21-1
abundance: NA
CDR3aa: CASSAHHPATGVYEQYF
CDR3nt: TGTGCCAGCAGCGCCCACCACCCTGCGACAGGGGTCTACGAGCAGTACTTC

j_gene: TRBJ2-2
d_gene: NA
v_gene: TRBV7-2
abundance: NA
CDR3aa: CASSLVQYTGELFF
CDR3nt: TGTGCCAGCAGCTTAGTACAGTACACCGGGGAGCTGTTTTTT

j_gene: TRBJ1-1
d_gene: NA
v_gene: TRBV7-9
abundance: NA
CDR3aa: CASSRGRDTEAFF
CDR3nt: TGTGCCAGCTCCCGAGGCAGGGACACTGAAGCTTTCTTT

j_gene: TRBJ1-5
d_gene: TRBD1
v_gene: TRBV30
abundance: NA
CDR3aa: CAWSPGQSYYSNQPQHF
CDR3nt: TGTGCCTGGAGCCCGGGACAGTCCTATTATAGCAATCAGCCCCAGCATTTT

j_gene: TRBJ1-2
d_gene: NA
v_gene: TRBV6-5
abundance: NA
CDR3aa: CASLTHQGYGYGYTF
CDR3nt: TGTGCCAGCCTCACTCATCAGGGGTACGGCTATGGCTACACCTTC

j_gene: TRBJ2-7
d_gene: NA
v_gene: TRBV15
abundance: NA
CDR3aa: CATSRDRRYEQYF
CDR3nt: TGTGCCACCAGCAGAGATAGAAGATACGAGCAGTACTTC

j_gene: TRBJ1-1
d_gene: NA
v_gene: TRBV19
abundance: NA
CDR3aa: CASSIAAVNTEAFF
CDR3nt: TGTGCCAGTAGTATAGCCGCAGTGAACACTGAAGCTTTCTTT

j_gene: TRBJ1-2
d_gene: TRBD1
v_gene: TRBV13
abundance: once
CDR3aa: CASSLGLAGGDYGYTF
CDR3nt: TGTGCCAGCAGCTTAGGGCTGGCAGGGGGTGACTATGGCTACACCTTC

j_gene: TRBJ2-5
d_gene: TRBD1
v_gene: TRBV5-1
abundance: NA
CDR3aa: CASSTPGTAVVATQYF
CDR3nt: TGCGCCAGCAGCACTCCCGGGACAGCCGTTGTTGCGACCCAGTACTTC

j_gene: TRBJ2-1
d_gene: NA
v_gene: TRBV13
abundance: NA
CDR3aa: CASSQDPGEQFF
CDR3nt: TGTGCCAGCAGCCAGGATCCGGGGGAGCAGTTCTTC

j_gene: TRBJ1-1
d_gene: NA
v_gene: TRBV19
abundance: NA
CDR3aa: CASSIGGQNTEAFF
CDR3nt: TGTGCCAGTAGTATAGGGGGACAGAACACTGAAGCTTTCTTT

j_gene: TRBJ2-1
d_gene: TRBD2
v_gene: TRBV7-8
abundance: few
CDR3aa: CASSFGTSKNEQFF
CDR3nt: TGTGCCAGCAGCTTTGGGACTAGCAAAAATGAGCAGTTCTTC

j_gene: TRBJ2-5
d_gene: NA
v_gene: TRBV7-9
abundance: NA
CDR3aa: CASSLGGLETQYF
CDR3nt: TGTGCCAGCAGCTTAGGAGGGCTAGAGACCCAGTACTTC

j_gene: TRBJ2-2
d_gene: TRBD2
v_gene: TRBV13
abundance: NA
CDR3aa: CASSLPMTSSSTGELFF
CDR3nt: TGTGCCAGCAGCCTTCCCATGACTAGCTCGTCCACCGGGGAGCTGTTTTTT

j_gene: TRBJ2-7
d_gene: TRBD1
v_gene: TRBV27
abundance: once
CDR3aa: CASSFTGGYEQYF
CDR3nt: TGTGCCAGCAGCTTCACAGGGGGCTACGAGCAGTACTTC

j_gene: TRBJ2-1
d_gene: TRBD2
v_gene: TRBV11-2
abundance: NA
CDR3aa: CASSVAGGAYNEQFF
CDR3nt: TGTGCCAGCAGCGTAGCGGGGGGGGCATACAATGAGCAGTTCTTC

j_gene: TRBJ2-3
d_gene: NA
v_gene: TRBV4-2
abundance: NA
CDR3aa: CASSQWGIREAGVHTQYF
CDR3nt: TGTGCCAGCAGCCAATGGGGCATCAGGGAGGCCGGTGTGCATACGCAGTATTTT

j_gene: TRBJ2-7
d_gene: TRBD1
v_gene: TRBV27
abundance: once
CDR3aa: CASSNRGRSYEQYF
CDR3nt: TGTGCCAGCAGTAACAGGGGGCGATCCTACGAGCAGTACTTC

j_gene: TRBJ1-2
d_gene: TRBD1
v_gene: TRBV18
abundance: NA
CDR3aa: CASSPGTGGFYGYTF
CDR3nt: TGTGCCAGCTCACCAGGGACAGGGGGATTCTATGGCTACACCTTC

j_gene: TRBJ2-7
d_gene: TRBD1
v_gene: TRBV7-2
abundance: NA
CDR3aa: CASSFSRGRGSGEQYF
CDR3nt: TGTGCCAGCAGCTTCTCTCGCGGCAGGGGGTCGGGAGAGCAGTACTTC

j_gene: TRBJ2-1
d_gene: TRBD1
v_gene: TRBV19
abundance: NA
CDR3aa: CASSPTGGEQFF
CDR3nt: TGTGCCAGTAGTCCAACAGGGGGCGAGCAGTTCTTC

j_gene: TRBJ2-7
d_gene: NA
v_gene: TRBV7-2
abundance: NA
CDR3aa: CASSFFAGRSYEQYF
CDR3nt: TGTGCCAGCAGCTTTTTTGCAGGCCGATCCTACGAGCAGTACTTC

j_gene: TRBJ1-6
d_gene: NA
v_gene: TRBV4-2
abundance: few
CDR3aa: CASSRTRDTNSPLHF
CDR3nt: TGTGCCAGCAGCCGCACCCGGGACACTAATTCACCCCTCCACTTT

j_gene: TRBJ2-7
d_gene: NA
v_gene: TRBV30
abundance: NA
CDR3aa: CAWSRDAGRLSYEQYF
CDR3nt: TGTGCCTGGAGCCGAGACGCGGGACGGCTCTCCTACGAGCAGTACTTC

j_gene: TRBJ2-3
d_gene: NA
v_gene: TRBV2
abundance: NA
CDR3aa: CASSERRLGQSTDTQYF
CDR3nt: TGTGCCAGCAGTGAGAGGCGGTTGGGACAAAGCACAGATACGCAGTATTTT

j_gene: TRBJ2-5
d_gene: TRBD2
v_gene: TRBV7-2
abundance: NA
CDR3aa: CASGLAEGRDQYF
CDR3nt: TGTGCCAGCGGATTAGCGGAGGGGAGGGACCAGTACTTC

j_gene: TRBJ1-1
d_gene: NA
v_gene: TRBV19
abundance: NA
CDR3aa: CASSIGGRNTEAFF
CDR3nt: TGTGCCAGTAGTATAGGAGGGAGGAACACTGAAGCTTTCTTT

j_gene: TRBJ2-1
d_gene: TRBD2
v_gene: TRBV7-3
abundance: NA
CDR3aa: CASSRDSGTRHEQFF
CDR3nt: TGTGCCAGCAGCCGTGACTCAGGGACTAGGCATGAGCAGTTCTTC